One sample yielded the 23 T cell receptor beta chains listed below, sequenced in a study of blood T cell repertoires in COVID-19. Data came from immunoSEQ multiplex PCR; TCRdb stores just in-frame clones and leaves some out. Among about 340,000 clones listed, 70% to 90% were seen once. Sequenced: peripheral blood. The receptors stem from a woman aged 60-70 years with COVID-19, enrolled during active disease.

This clone was observed once. The chain recombines TRBV19 with TRBJ2-1, with D unresolved. V gave up 2 bases and J gave up 6 bases, with 8 bases separating them. CDR3 size: 13 residues. The germline CDR1 and CDR2 sequences are LNHDA and SQIVND (reference sequence). CDR3 coding DNA: TGTGCCAGTAGTATAAGTAGAGGCAATGAGCAGTTCTTC. This encodes CASSISRGNEQFF.

In its sample, this clone was seen once. The genes are TRBV6-6 and TRBJ2-1, with D possibly being TRBD1 (5 bases). Germline CDR1 MNHNY, CDR2 SVGAGI (reference sequence). The CDR3 consists of 15 residues. The V and J ends lost 6 bases and 0 bases respectively, with 12 bases between them. The CDR3 reads CASRPRQSSYNEQFF. In nucleotides, the CDR3 is TGTGCCAGCAGACCCCGACAGTCCTCCTACAATGAGCAGTTCTTC.

This chain connects TRBV10-3 to TRBJ1-1; 8 nucleotides line up with TRBD1. Trimming at V came to 2 bases and at J to 1 base, leaving 3 bases not matched to a gene. The CDR3 consists of 15 residues. Germline-derived CDR1 and CDR2 are ENHRY and SYGVKD. CDR3: CAISEGGQANTEAFF. Here the CDR3 DNA reads TGTGCCATCAGTGAGGGGGGACAGGCGAACACTGAAGCTTTCTTT.

The V call is TRBV7-3, the J call TRBJ2-5; unclear D gene. V lost 5 bases to trimming and J lost 1 base, with 8 bases between them. Germline CDR1 and CDR2: SGHTA and FQGTGA. CDR3 length: 13 residues. CDR3 DNA sequence: TGTGCCAGCAGCCCGTCGAGCCAAGAGACCCAGTACTTC. Encoded protein: CASSPSSQETQYF.

The chain employs TRBV6-5 and TRBJ2-4, with a possible D match to TRBD2 (5 bases). V lost 5 bases and J 6 bases, leaving 11 bases between the germline ends. Germline CDR1 reads MNHEY; CDR2 reads SVGAGI. CDR3 size: 13 residues. CDR3 loop: CASSPDGGNIQYF. The CDR3 DNA reads TGTGCCAGCAGTCCCGATGGAGGAAACATTCAGTACTTC.

The chain combines TRBV5-1 with TRBJ2-2; D is possibly TRBD2 (5 bases). Germline loops: CDR1 SGHRS, CDR2 YFSETQ. Trimming shortened V by 2 bases and J by 2 bases, and 10 bases separated the two germline ends. The CDR3 consists of 15 residues. CDR3 region: CASSLSGENTGELFF. The CDR3 DNA follows: TGCGCCAGCAGCTTATCCGGGGAAAACACCGGGGAGCTGTTTTTT.

This chain links TRBV18 with TRBJ2-2; 9 bases are a match to TRBD1. The CDR3 covers 13 residues. Germline CDR1 and CDR2: KGHSH and LQKENI. V lost 5 bases to trimming and J lost 7 bases; unmatched junction nucleotides: 2. CDR3 DNA sequence: TGTGCCAGCTCAAGACAGGGGGACGGGGAGCTGTTTTTT. Its protein is CASSRQGDGELFF. The variable domain in full, completed from reference TRBV18 and TRBJ2-2, reads NAGVMQNPRHLVRRRGQEARLRCSPMKGHSHVYWYRQLPEEGLKFMVYLQKENIIDESGMPKERFSAEFPKEGPSILRIQQVVRGDSAAYFCASSRQGDGELFFGEGSRLTVL.

The V and J genes are TRBV19 and TRBJ2-5, with 9 bases that match TRBD1. V shed 4 bases, J shed 3 bases, and the junction held 3 bases outside the gene matches. The germline gives CDR1 LNHDA, CDR2 SQIVND (reference sequence). This CDR3 contains 14 residues. Here the CDR3 reads CASSTWDREETQYF. The CDR3, as DNA: TGTGCCAGTAGTACCTGGGACAGGGAAGAGACCCAGTACTTC. Supplemented by reference TRBV19 and TRBJ2-5, the full variable domain reads DGGITQSPKYLFRKEGQNVTLSCEQNLNHDAMYWYRQDPGQGLRLIYYSQIVNDFQKGDIAEGYSVSREKKESFPLTVTSAQKNPTAFYLCASSTWDREETQYFGPGTRLLVL.

The rearrangement uses TRBV11-2 and TRBJ2-7, with a weak D call TRBD1 (5 bases). V gave up 2 bases and J gave up 5 bases, with 22 bases separating them. The CDR3 is 17 amino acids. Germline V CDR1 and CDR2: SGHAT, FQNNGV. The DNA for the CDR3 is TGTGCCAGCAGCTTAAGGGTTAGGGGTGGTGGGTACGACGAGCAGTACTTC. Translated, it gives CASSLRVRGGGYDEQYF.

The chain recombines TRBV18 with TRBJ1-1; 11 bases are shared with TRBD1. J gave up 9 bases and V 3 bases, and 9 bases lay outside the gene matches. Per the germline V gene, CDR1 is KGHSH and CDR2 is LQKENI. The CDR3 runs 15 residues. CDR3 loop: CASSPPGTGGSKAFF. DNA of the CDR3: TGTGCCAGCTCACCCCCCGGGACAGGGGGGAGTAAAGCTTTCTTT.

This sequence joins TRBV19 and TRBJ1-5, with D tentatively TRBD1 (5 bases). V dropped 6 bases and J dropped 0 bases, with 21 bases sitting between them. Germline CDR1 is LNHDA and CDR2 is SQIVND (reference sequence). This CDR3 is built from 18 residues. The CDR3 DNA reads as TGTGCCAGTAGACACCCCGGCGTCAGGGTACTTAGCAATCAGCCCCAGCATTTT. It encodes CASRHPGVRVLSNQPQHF. Full variable domain (outside the CDR3, taken from reference TRBV19 and TRBJ1-5): DGGITQSPKYLFRKEGQNVTLSCEQNLNHDAMYWYRQDPGQGLRLIYYSQIVNDFQKGDIAEGYSVSREKKESFPLTVTSAQKNPTAFYLCASRHPGVRVLSNQPQHFGDGTRLSIL.

The J gene is TRBJ1-1, the V gene TRBV20-1; tentatively, D is TRBD1 (5 bases). Per germline, CDR1 DFQATT and CDR2 SNEGSKA (reference sequence). Trimming cost V 1 base and J 6 bases, with 6 bases left between them. The CDR3 sequence is 11 residues long. CDR3 loop: CSARGQSEAFF. The CDR3 DNA is TGCAGTGCTAGAGGACAGTCTGAAGCTTTCTTT.

In this sample, this clone turned up once. This chain joins TRBV5-1 and TRBJ1-1; no reliable D call. Germline-derived CDR1 and CDR2 are SGHRS and YFSETQ. V was shortened by 0 bases and J by 0 bases, with 9 bases between the two germline ends. The CDR3 totals 15 residues. CDR3 amino acids: CASSLEGVLNTEAFF. CDR3 bases: TGCGCCAGCAGCTTGGAGGGAGTTTTGAACACTGAAGCTTTCTTT.

The chain uses TRBV12-3 or TRBV12-4 and TRBJ1-3; 8 bases map to TRBD1. Losses at the gene ends were 4 bases for V and 11 bases for J; bases not matched to a gene: 1. The CDR3 runs 11 residues. The CDR3 is CASSSGQAIYF. CDR3 bases: TGTGCCAGCAGTTCGGGACAGGCCATATATTTT.

This chain links TRBV27 with TRBJ2-7; D gene unclear. Germline V gene sequence: CDR1 MNHEY, CDR2 SMNVEV (reference sequence). With 7 bases removed from V and 0 bases from J, the gap between germline ends came to 7 bases. CDR3 size: 12 residues. The CDR3 spells CASTGSSYEQYF. The CDR3 DNA is TGTGCCAGCACCGGGTCCTCCTACGAGCAGTACTTC.

The chain is built from TRBV5-1 and TRBJ1-1; weak D call: TRBD1 (6 bases). The CDR3 is made up of 14 amino acids. Germline CDR1 SGHRS, CDR2 YFSETQ. Trimming cost V 3 bases and J 1 base, with 10 bases left between them. The CDR3 is CASSWDTGNTEAFF. The CDR3 DNA reads as TGCGCCAGCAGCTGGGACACGGGGAACACTGAAGCTTTCTTT.

V and J are TRBV5-5 and TRBJ1-1, with D perhaps matching TRBD1 (5 bases). This CDR3 spans 17 amino acids. V was trimmed by 0 bases and J by 4 bases, leaving 19 bases between them. Germline CDR1 reads SGHKS; CDR2 reads YYEKEE (reference sequence). The CDR3 protein is CASSLATYRQNPTEAFF. Here the CDR3 DNA reads TGTGCCAGCAGCTTGGCGACGTATAGACAGAATCCCACTGAAGCTTTCTTT.

The chain couples TRBV7-9 to TRBJ2-7; 10 nucleotides match TRBD2. The CDR3 is 15 amino acids. V lost 5 bases to trimming and J lost 4 bases; unmatched junction nucleotides: 8. CDR1 and CDR2 (germline): SEHNR, FQNEAQ (reference sequence). The CDR3 loop is CASSPTAGGRYEQYF. The CDR3 DNA reads as TGTGCCAGCAGCCCAACAGCGGGGGGGCGTTACGAGCAGTACTTC.

The rearrangement joins TRBV6-5 to TRBJ2-7; D ambiguous. Germline-derived CDR1 and CDR2 are MNHEY and SVGAGI. The CDR3 runs 13 residues. The germline V and J ends were trimmed by 0 bases and 4 bases, with 7 bases remaining between them. CDR3 in amino acids: CASSYSEIYEQYF. CDR3 nucleotide sequence: TGTGCCAGCAGTTACTCAGAGATTTACGAGCAGTACTTC.

V is TRBV7-2 and J is TRBJ2-3; possibly TRBD1 for D (5 bases). The V gene lost 8 bases and the J gene lost 0 bases, with 15 bases spanning the gap. CDR3 length: 15 amino acids. Germline lookup yields CDR1 SGHTA and CDR2 FQGNSA. CDR3 sequence reads: CASLGAGYSTDTQYF. CDR3 nucleotides: TGTGCCAGCCTCGGAGCAGGGTATAGCACAGATACGCAGTATTTT.

CDR3 region: CASRDRVNEQFF. The CDR3 DNA follows: TGTGCCAGCAGGGACAGGGTCAATGAGCAGTTCTTC. The genes are TRBV5-5 and TRBJ2-1, with 8 bases lining up with TRBD1. The V segment lost 5 bases and the J segment 6 bases; nucleotides outside the gene matches: 1. The V gene's germline CDR1 is SGHKS and CDR2 YYEKEE (reference sequence). The CDR3 loop spans 12 amino acids.

This clone was seen only a few times. CDR3 loop: CASSLVGQDNSPLHF. The CDR3 coding sequence is TGTGCCAGCAGCTTGGTGGGACAGGATAATTCACCCCTCCACTTT. The chain recombines TRBV5-6 with TRBJ1-6, with 8 bases matching TRBD1. Germline CDR1 reads SGHDT; CDR2 reads YYEEEE. The CDR3 consists of 15 residues. V lost 0 bases, J lost 5 bases, and 1 base stayed unmatched.

The chain combines TRBV23-1 with TRBJ1-2; the D gene is possibly TRBD1 (5 bases). Being an ORF, TRBV23-1 has a function that is uncertain. The CDR3 length is 14 residues. The ends were cut back, 6 bases at V and 4 bases at J, with 15 bases in the middle. CDR3 DNA sequence: TGCGCCAGCAGCCAGGGCCACCCCCCCTATGGCTACACCTTC. It encodes CASSQGHPPYGYTF.